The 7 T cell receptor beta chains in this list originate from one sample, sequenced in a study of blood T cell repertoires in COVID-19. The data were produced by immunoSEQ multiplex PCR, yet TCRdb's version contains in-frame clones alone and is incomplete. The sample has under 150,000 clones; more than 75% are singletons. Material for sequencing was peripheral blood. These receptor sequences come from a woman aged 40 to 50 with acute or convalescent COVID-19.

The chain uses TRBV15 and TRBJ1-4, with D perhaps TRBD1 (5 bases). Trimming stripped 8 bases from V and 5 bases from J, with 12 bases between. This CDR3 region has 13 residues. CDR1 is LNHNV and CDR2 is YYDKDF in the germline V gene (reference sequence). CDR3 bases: TGTGCCACCGCGGGGGGGTTGAATGAAAAACTGTTTTTT. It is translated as CATAGGLNEKLFF.

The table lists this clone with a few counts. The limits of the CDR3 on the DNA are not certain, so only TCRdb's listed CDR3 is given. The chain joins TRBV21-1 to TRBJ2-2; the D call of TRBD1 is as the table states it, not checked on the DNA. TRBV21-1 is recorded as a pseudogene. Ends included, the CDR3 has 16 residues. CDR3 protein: CASSKVGQGNTGELFF.

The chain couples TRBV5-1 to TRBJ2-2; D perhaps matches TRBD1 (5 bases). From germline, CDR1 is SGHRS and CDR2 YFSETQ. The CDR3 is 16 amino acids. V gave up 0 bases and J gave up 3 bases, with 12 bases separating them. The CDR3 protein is CASSLDGRVHTGELFF. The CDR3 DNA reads TGCGCCAGCAGCTTGGATGGCAGGGTGCACACCGGGGAGCTGTTTTTT.

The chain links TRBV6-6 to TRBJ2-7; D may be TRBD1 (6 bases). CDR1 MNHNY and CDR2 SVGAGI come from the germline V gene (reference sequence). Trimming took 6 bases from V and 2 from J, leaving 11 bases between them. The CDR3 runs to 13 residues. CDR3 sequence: CASRRQDPYEQYF. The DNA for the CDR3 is TGTGCCAGCAGACGACAGGATCCCTACGAGCAGTACTTC.

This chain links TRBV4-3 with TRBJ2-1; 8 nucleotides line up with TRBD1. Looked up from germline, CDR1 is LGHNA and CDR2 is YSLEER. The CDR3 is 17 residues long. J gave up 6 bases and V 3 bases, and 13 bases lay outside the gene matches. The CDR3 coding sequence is TGCGCCAGCAGCCACCTGTCGGGACAGGTAACCCCCAATGAGCAGTTCTTC. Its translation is CASSHLSGQVTPNEQFF.

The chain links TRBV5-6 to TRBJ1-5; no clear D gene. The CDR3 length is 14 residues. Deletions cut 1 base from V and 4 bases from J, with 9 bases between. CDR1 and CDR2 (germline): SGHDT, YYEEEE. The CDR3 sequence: CASSLREFNQPQHF. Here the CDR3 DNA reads TGTGCCAGCAGCTTGCGAGAATTTAATCAGCCCCAGCATTTT.

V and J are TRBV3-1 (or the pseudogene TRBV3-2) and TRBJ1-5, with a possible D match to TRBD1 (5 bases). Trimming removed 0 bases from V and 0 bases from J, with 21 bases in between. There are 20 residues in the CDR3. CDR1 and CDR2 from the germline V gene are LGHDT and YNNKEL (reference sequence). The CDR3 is CASSQDVRVIDPDSNQPQHF. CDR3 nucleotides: TGTGCCAGCAGCCAAGATGTCAGGGTAATCGATCCCGATAGCAATCAGCCCCAGCATTTT.